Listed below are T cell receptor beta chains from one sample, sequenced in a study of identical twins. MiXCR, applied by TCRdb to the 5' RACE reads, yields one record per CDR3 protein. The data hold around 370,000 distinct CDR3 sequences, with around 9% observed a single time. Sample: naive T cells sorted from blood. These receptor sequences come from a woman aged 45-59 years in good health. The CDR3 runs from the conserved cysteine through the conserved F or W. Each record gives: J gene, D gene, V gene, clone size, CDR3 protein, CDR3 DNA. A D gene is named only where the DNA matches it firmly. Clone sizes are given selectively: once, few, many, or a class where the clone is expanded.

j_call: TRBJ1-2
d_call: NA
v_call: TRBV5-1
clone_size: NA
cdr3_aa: CASRSVKGHGYTF
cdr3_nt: TGCGCCAGCAGGTCGGTCAAGGGTCATGGCTACACCTTC

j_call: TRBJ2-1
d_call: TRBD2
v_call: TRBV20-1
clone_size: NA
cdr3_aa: CSARPHSGPGPNEQFF
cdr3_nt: TGCAGTGCTAGGCCTCATAGCGGGCCCGGCCCGAATGAGCAGTTCTTC

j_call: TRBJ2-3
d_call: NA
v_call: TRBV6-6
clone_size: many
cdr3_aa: CASSYSSVITDTQYF
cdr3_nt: TGTGCCAGCAGTTACTCCTCGGTAATCACAGATACGCAGTATTTT

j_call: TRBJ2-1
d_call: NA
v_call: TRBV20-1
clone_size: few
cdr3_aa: CSATYRVVWDEQFF
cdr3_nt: TGCAGTGCTACCTACAGGGTAGTATGGGATGAGCAGTTCTTC

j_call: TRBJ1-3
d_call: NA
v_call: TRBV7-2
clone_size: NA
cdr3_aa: CASSLEFRSSGNTIYF
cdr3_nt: TGTGCCAGCAGCTTAGAATTCCGGAGCTCTGGAAACACCATATATTTT

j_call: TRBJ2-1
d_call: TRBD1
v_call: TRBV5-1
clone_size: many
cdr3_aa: CASSQGQNNEQFF
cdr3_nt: TGCGCCAGCAGCCAGGGACAGAACAATGAGCAGTTCTTC

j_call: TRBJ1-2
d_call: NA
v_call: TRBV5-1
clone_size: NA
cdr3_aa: CASSPDSAGYTF
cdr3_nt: TGCGCCAGCAGCCCAGATTCCGCTGGCTACACCTTC

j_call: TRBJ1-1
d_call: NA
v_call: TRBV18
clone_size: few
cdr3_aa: CASSPARMDTEAFF
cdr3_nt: TGTGCCAGCTCACCAGCACGGATGGACACTGAAGCTTTCTTT

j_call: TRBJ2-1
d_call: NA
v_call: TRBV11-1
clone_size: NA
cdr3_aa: CASSFGDYNEQFF
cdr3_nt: TGTGCCAGCAGCTTTGGCGATTACAATGAGCAGTTCTTC

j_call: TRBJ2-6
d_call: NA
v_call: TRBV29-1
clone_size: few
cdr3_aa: CSVEGSGANVLTF
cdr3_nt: TGCAGCGTTGAAGGGTCTGGGGCCAACGTCCTGACTTTC

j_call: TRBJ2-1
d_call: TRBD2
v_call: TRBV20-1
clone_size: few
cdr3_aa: CSAAPGLAQFF
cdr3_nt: TGCAGTGCTGCTCCGGGACTAGCGCAGTTCTTC

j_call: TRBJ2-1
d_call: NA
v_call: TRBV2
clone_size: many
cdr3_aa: CASRIEIEQFF
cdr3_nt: TGTGCCAGCAGGATAGAAATTGAGCAGTTCTTC

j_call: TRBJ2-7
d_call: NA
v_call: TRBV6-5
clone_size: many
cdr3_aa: CASSYLYEQYF
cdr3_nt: TGTGCCAGCAGTTATTTATACGAGCAGTACTTC

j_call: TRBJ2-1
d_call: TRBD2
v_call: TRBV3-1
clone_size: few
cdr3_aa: CASSQGGSNNEQFF
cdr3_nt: TGTGCCAGCAGCCAAGGCGGGAGCAACAATGAGCAGTTCTTC

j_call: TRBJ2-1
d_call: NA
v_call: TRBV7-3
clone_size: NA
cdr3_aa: CASSLIEGHLKQFF
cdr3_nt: TGTGCCAGCAGCTTAATAGAGGGACACCTAAAGCAGTTCTTC

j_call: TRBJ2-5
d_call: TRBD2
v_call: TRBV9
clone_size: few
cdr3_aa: CASSGGTSGRFLEETQYF
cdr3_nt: TGTGCCAGCAGCGGGGGGACTAGCGGGAGATTTTTAGAAGAGACCCAGTACTTC

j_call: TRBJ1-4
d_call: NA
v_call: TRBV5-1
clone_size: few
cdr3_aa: CASSSGTANEKLFF
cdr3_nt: TGCGCCAGCAGTTCCGGGACTGCAAATGAAAAACTGTTTTTT

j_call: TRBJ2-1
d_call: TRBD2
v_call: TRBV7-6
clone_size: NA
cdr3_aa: CASSLGGTSPYNEQFF
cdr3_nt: TGTGCCAGCAGCTTAGGTGGGACTAGCCCCTACAATGAGCAGTTCTTC

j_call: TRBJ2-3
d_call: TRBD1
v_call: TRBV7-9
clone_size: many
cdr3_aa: CASRTGSTDTQYF
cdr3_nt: TGTGCCAGCCGGACAGGAAGCACAGATACGCAGTATTTT

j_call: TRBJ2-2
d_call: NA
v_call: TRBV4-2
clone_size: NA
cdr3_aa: CASSQDEGELFF
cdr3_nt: TGTGCCAGCAGCCAAGATGAGGGGGAGCTGTTTTTT

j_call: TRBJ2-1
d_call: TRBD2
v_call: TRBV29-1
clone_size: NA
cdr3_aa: CSVTSGRGEQFF
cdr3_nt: TGCAGCGTGACTAGCGGCCGTGGTGAGCAGTTCTTC

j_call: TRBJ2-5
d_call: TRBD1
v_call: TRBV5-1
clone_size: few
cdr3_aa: CASSLEPGQGTRRF
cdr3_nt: TGCGCCAGCAGCTTGGAACCGGGACAGGGGACGCGACGCTTC

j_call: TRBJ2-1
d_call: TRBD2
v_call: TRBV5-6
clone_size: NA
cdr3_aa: CASSLALSLAGIRNEQFF
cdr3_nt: TGTGCCAGCAGCTTGGCGTTATCGCTAGCGGGAATTAGGAATGAGCAGTTCTTC

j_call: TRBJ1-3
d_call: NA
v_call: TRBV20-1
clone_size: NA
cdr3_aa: CSAREMTGKMFSSGNTIYF
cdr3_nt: TGCAGTGCTAGAGAAATGACCGGGAAGATGTTCAGCTCTGGAAACACCATATATTTT

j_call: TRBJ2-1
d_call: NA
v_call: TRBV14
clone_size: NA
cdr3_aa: CASSPPAPLAKGWLDPWNEQFF
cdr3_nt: TGTGCCAGCAGCCCTCCGGCGCCCCTTGCTAAGGGGTGGTTGGACCCATGGAATGAGCAGTTCTTC